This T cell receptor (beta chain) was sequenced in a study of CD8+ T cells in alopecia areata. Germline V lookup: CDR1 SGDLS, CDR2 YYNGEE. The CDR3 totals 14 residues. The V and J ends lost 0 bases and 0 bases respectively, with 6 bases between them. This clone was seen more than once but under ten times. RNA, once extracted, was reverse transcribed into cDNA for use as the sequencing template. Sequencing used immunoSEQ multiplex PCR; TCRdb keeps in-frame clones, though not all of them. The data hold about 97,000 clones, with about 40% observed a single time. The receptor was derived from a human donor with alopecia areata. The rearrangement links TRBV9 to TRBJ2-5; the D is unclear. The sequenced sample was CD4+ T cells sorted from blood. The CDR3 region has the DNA TGTGCCAGCAGCGTAGTTGGCAACCAAGAGACCCAGTACTTC. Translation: CASSVVGNQETQYF.